The 28 T cell receptor beta chains below all came from one sample that was sequenced in a study of identical twins. TCRdb fed the 5' RACE reads into MiXCR, producing one record per CDR3 protein. The sample has some 790,000 distinct CDR3 sequences, 18% seen once; the top ten hold roughly 14%. These data also featured in a second study, about T cells expressing NK-cell markers.

Input material: PBMCs. The source of these receptors is a woman younger than 30 in good health.

This clonotype was seen a handful of times. The chain uses TRBV29-1 and TRBJ2-7; TRBD2 matches at 15 bases. Germline assignment: CDR1 SQVTM and CDR2 ANQGSEA. The V segment lost 7 bases and the J segment 4 bases; nucleotides outside the gene matches: 11. CDR3 length: 16 residues. In DNA form, the CDR3 reads TGCAGCGCCAGGGGACTAGCGGGGGGTTTCGGTTACGAGCAGTACTTC. Amino acid sequence: CSARGLAGGFGYEQYF.

This clonotype came up a few times. CDR3 in DNA: TGTGCCAGCAGTGCATCAGCGGGTAAATTGAACACCGGGGAGCTGTTTTTT. Translation: CASSASAGKLNTGELFF. The rearrangement joins TRBV12-3 or TRBV12-4 to TRBJ2-2; a weak D match, TRBD2 (6 bases). V was trimmed by 5 bases and J by 1 base, leaving 17 bases between them. This CDR3 has 17 residues.

J is TRBJ2-5 and V is TRBV7-2; D gene unclear. V dropped 5 bases and J dropped 5 bases, with 9 bases sitting between them. The CDR3 has 12 residues. CDR1 SGHTA and CDR2 FQGNSA come from the germline V gene. This CDR3 reads CASSTLRETQYF. CDR3 nucleotide sequence: TGTGCCAGCAGCACGCTCCGGGAGACCCAGTACTTC.

This clonotype turned up a few times. This chain connects TRBV14 to TRBJ2-3; weak D call: TRBD2 (5 bases). The CDR3 is 16 amino acids. The V end was cut by 7 bases, the J end by 0 bases, with 17 bases between. In germline, CDR1 is SGHDN, CDR2 FVKESK. CDR3 nucleotide sequence: TGTGCCAGCACCCGTTCAGGAGGAGCTAGCACAGATACGCAGTATTTT. This sequence encodes CASTRSGGASTDTQYF. Together with reference TRBV14 and TRBJ2-3, the CDR3 gives the full variable domain: EAGVTQFPSHSVIEKGQTVTLRCDPISGHDNLYWYRRVMGKEIKFLLHFVKESKQDESGMPNNRFLAERTGGTYSTLKVQPAELEDSGVYFCASTRSGGASTDTQYFGPGTRLTVL.

CDR3 nucleotide sequence: TGTGCCAGCAGTTATTTAGCGGGGGGGTCCACAGATACGCAGTATTTT. It is translated as CASSYLAGGSTDTQYF. The chain uses TRBV6-5 and TRBJ2-3, with TRBD2 matching over 11 bases. This CDR3 is built from 16 residues. Germline V CDR1 and CDR2: MNHEY, SVGAGI. V was clipped by 3 bases and J by 2 bases; unmatched bases: 4.

This clonotype was seen a few times. The chain has TRBV6-2 or TRBV6-3 and TRBJ1-5, with 9 bases fitting TRBD1. V lost 6 bases and J lost 3; bases outside the gene matches: 6. The CDR3 covers 15 residues. Germline assignment: CDR1 MNHEY and CDR2 SVGEGT. The CDR3 loop is CASRPWTGDNQPQHF. DNA for the CDR3: TGTGCCAGCAGACCCTGGACAGGGGACAATCAGCCCCAGCATTTT.

A few counts support this clonotype. This chain joins TRBV5-1 and TRBJ1-5; 11 bases line up with TRBD1. Germline V gene sequence: CDR1 SGHRS, CDR2 YFSETQ. This CDR3 has 17 amino acids. The ends lost 4 bases at V and 6 bases at J; junction bases unmatched: 12. CDR3 residues: CASSPVPGTGGTQPQHF. The CDR3 DNA sequence: TGCGCCAGCAGCCCGGTTCCCGGGACAGGGGGTACTCAGCCCCAGCATTTT.

This clonotype occurred a few times. V gene TRBV10-2 combines with J gene TRBJ2-1; D tentatively fits TRBD1 or TRBD2 (5 bases each). V lost 11 bases, J lost 8 bases, and 19 bases lay in between. The CDR3 spans 13 residues. Germline CDR1 WSHSY, CDR2 SAAADI. The CDR3, as DNA: TGCGCCTCTGGGGGTGCCGGTATCCATGAGCAGTTCTTC. Amino acids: CASGGAGIHEQFF.

The chain carries TRBV3-1 and TRBJ2-5, with a weak D call TRBD2 (6 bases). V was cut by 6 bases and J by 5 bases, with 19 bases left in between. This CDR3 has 15 residues. Germline V gene lookup returns CDR1 LGHDT and CDR2 YNNKEL (reference sequence). CDR3 sequence reads: CASSLGGDFRETQYF. The DNA for the CDR3 is TGTGCCAGCAGTCTCGGAGGGGACTTCCGGGAGACCCAGTACTTC.

The CDR3 here is CASSGRRGVTGELFF. The DNA of the CDR3 is TGTGCCAGCAGCGGGAGGCGGGGTGTCACCGGGGAGCTGTTTTTT. The rearrangement joins TRBV9 to TRBJ2-2, with D perhaps TRBD2 (6 bases). This CDR3 has 15 residues. From germline, CDR1 is SGDLS and CDR2 YYNGEE. The V end lost 3 bases, the J end lost 4 bases, and 13 bases lay between the germline ends.

This clonotype was observed a handful of times. The J gene is TRBJ1-4, the V gene TRBV5-5, with D perhaps TRBD1 (5 bases). The V end was cut by 1 base, the J end by 4 bases, with 8 bases between. This CDR3 region has 14 residues. CDR1 SGHKS and CDR2 YYEKEE come from the germline V gene (reference sequence). The CDR3, as DNA: TGTGCCAGCAGCTTGCGGGGCCATAATGAAAAACTGTTTTTT. It encodes CASSLRGHNEKLFF.

This chain joins TRBV7-9 and TRBJ2-1, with 10 bases identical to TRBD2. The J segment lost 5 bases and the V segment lost 2 bases, leaving 6 bases of the junction unmatched. The CDR3 is 16 residues long. The germline V gene has CDR1 SEHNR and CDR2 FQNEAQ (reference sequence). The CDR3 loop is CASSLPLAGADNEQFF. CDR3 sequence (DNA): TGTGCCAGCAGCTTACCCCTAGCGGGAGCGGACAATGAGCAGTTCTTC.

V is TRBV6-1 and J is TRBJ2-5; D call uncertain. CDR1 is MNHNS, CDR2 SASEGT, per germline. V was cut by 6 bases and J by 1 base, with 12 bases left in between. This CDR3 region has 14 residues. The CDR3, as DNA: TGTGCCAGCAGCCCCGTAGGCCTCCAAGAGACCCAGTACTTC. Translated: CASSPVGLQETQYF.

The chain employs TRBV5-1 and TRBJ2-3; 8 bases are shared with TRBD2. Germline assignment: CDR1 SGHRS and CDR2 YFSETQ. The V and J ends lost 0 bases and 9 bases, in that order; junction bases with no gene match: 6. The CDR3 runs to 14 residues. The CDR3 protein is CASSLEVAGKTQYF. The CDR3 region has the DNA TGCGCCAGCAGCTTGGAGGTAGCGGGGAAGACGCAGTATTTT.

This clonotype has just a few counts. The chain employs TRBV27 and TRBJ2-2; D gene ambiguous. The CDR3 runs 13 residues. V was cut by 2 bases and J by 7 bases, with 8 bases left in between. Germline CDR1 MNHEY, CDR2 SMNVEV (reference sequence). The CDR3, as DNA: TGTGCCAGCAGTTTAATGGATCGCGGGGAGCTGTTTTTT. Protein sequence: CASSLMDRGELFF.

The table lists this clonotype with many counts. The CDR3 spells CASSSPGLAGEQYF. Here the CDR3 DNA reads TGTGCCAGCAGCTCTCCGGGACTAGCGGGGGAGCAGTACTTC. The chain joins TRBV7-6 to TRBJ2-7, with 13 bases aligning to TRBD2. The CDR3 covers 14 residues. Germline V gene lookup returns CDR1 SGHVS and CDR2 FNYEAQ. The ends lost 4 bases at V and 7 bases at J; junction bases unmatched: 4. The complete variable domain, with remaining parts taken from reference TRBV7-6 and TRBJ2-7, reads GAGVSQSPRYKVTKRGQDVALRCDPISGHVSLYWYRQALGQGPEFLTYFNYEAQQDKSGLPNDRFSAERPEGSISTLTIQRTEQRDSAMYRCASSSPGLAGEQYFGPGTRLTVT.

This chain joins TRBV20-1 and TRBJ2-1; 16 nucleotides match TRBD2. CDR3 size: 13 residues. After removal of 5 bases from V and 14 bases from J, the junction contained 6 bases not matched to a gene. Germline V gene lookup returns CDR1 DFQATT and CDR2 SNEGSKA (reference sequence). The CDR3 loop is CSAEGLAGGWEFF. The CDR3 bases are TGCAGTGCTGAGGGACTAGCGGGGGGGTGGGAGTTCTTC.

This chain uses TRBV15 with TRBJ2-7; 7 nucleotides agree with TRBD2. The germline V gene encodes CDR1 LNHNV and CDR2 YYDKDF (reference sequence). The V segment lost 0 bases and the J segment 5 bases; nucleotides outside the gene matches: 10. This CDR3 is 16 amino acids long. In DNA form, the CDR3 reads TGTGCCACCAGCAGAGATAGTGCCCAGCGGGGAAACGAGCAGTACTTC. It yields the protein CATSRDSAQRGNEQYF.

The genes are TRBV12-3 or TRBV12-4 and TRBJ1-5; D ambiguous. V was clipped by 8 bases and J by 7 bases, with 12 bases between them. The CDR3 spans 12 residues. CDR3 sequence reads: CASGSPSQPQHF. The CDR3 DNA follows: TGTGCCAGCGGATCTCCTTCGCAGCCCCAGCATTTT.

In its sample, this clonotype was seen a few times. The V call is TRBV7-9, the J call TRBJ1-5; D possibly corresponds to TRBD1 (6 bases). Trimming pared 3 bases from V and 9 bases from J, leaving 12 bases between. The germline gives CDR1 SEHNR, CDR2 FQNEAQ (reference sequence). The CDR3 sequence is 13 residues long. The CDR3: CASSLEGVGPQHF. In DNA, the CDR3 is TGTGCCAGCAGCTTGGAGGGGGTAGGGCCCCAGCATTTT.

This clonotype appeared a few times. The chain combines TRBV9 with TRBJ2-3; D uncertain. The germline V and J ends were trimmed by 4 bases and 4 bases, with 13 bases remaining between them. The CDR3 totals 14 residues. The germline CDR1 and CDR2 sequences are SGDLS and YYNGEE. CDR3 sequence reads: CASSPALGADTQYF. CDR3 nucleotides: TGTGCCAGCAGCCCCGCGCTTGGGGCAGATACGCAGTATTTT.

This clonotype came up a few times. This rearrangement joins TRBV12-3 or TRBV12-4 to TRBJ2-3; no definite D call. V was pared by 5 bases and J by 14 bases, with 8 bases between. This CDR3 is 9 amino acids long. The CDR3 sequence: CASSPPWYF. CDR3 sequence (DNA): TGTGCCAGCAGTCCCCCCTGGTATTTT.

The table lists this clonotype with many counts. This rearrangement joins TRBV15 to TRBJ2-2; D ambiguous. The CDR3 is 14 residues long. The germline V and J ends were trimmed by 6 bases and 0 bases, with 8 bases remaining between them. Germline V gene sequence: CDR1 LNHNV, CDR2 YYDKDF (reference sequence). CDR3 coding DNA: TGTGCCACCAGGTCTGGGGCGAACACCGGGGAGCTGTTTTTT. Translation gives CATRSGANTGELFF.

This clonotype was seen a handful of times. This chain links TRBV29-1 with TRBJ2-2; 10 nucleotides match TRBD2. The CDR3 totals 15 residues. After removal of 8 bases from V and 3 bases from J, the junction contained 9 bases not matched to a gene. From germline, CDR1 is SQVTM and CDR2 ANQGSEA. CDR3 in amino acids: CSSGGGTSDTGELFF. The CDR3 nucleotides are TGCAGCTCTGGGGGGGGGACTAGCGACACCGGGGAGCTGTTTTTT.

The gene calls are TRBV11-2 and TRBJ2-3; 8 bases map to TRBD2. V lost 2 bases to trimming and J lost 4 bases; unmatched junction nucleotides: 5. Germline V gene data show CDR1 as SGHAT and CDR2 as FQNNGV. This CDR3 contains 15 residues. CDR3 sequence: CASSLTGGASDTQYF. As DNA, the CDR3 is TGTGCCAGCAGCTTAACCGGGGGGGCTTCAGATACGCAGTATTTT.

This clonotype appeared a few times. The J gene is TRBJ2-3, the V gene TRBV12-5; perhaps D is TRBD1 or TRBD2 (5 bases each). The V end lost 1 base, the J end lost 4 bases, and 9 bases lay between the germline ends. CDR1 is LGHNT and CDR2 is FRNRAP in the germline V gene. The CDR3 is 14 residues long. Here the CDR3 reads CASGLGTGPDTQYF. CDR3 nucleotides: TGTGCTAGTGGTTTGGGCACGGGGCCAGATACGCAGTATTTT.

This clonotype has more than one count but fewer than ten. The genes are TRBV5-1 and TRBJ2-2; D uncertain. Germline CDR1 reads SGHRS; CDR2 reads YFSETQ. The CDR3 length is 15 residues. Trimming removed 2 bases at V and 1 base at J, with 9 bases between. CDR3 coding DNA: TGCGCCAGCAGCTTTTCCAGCCAGAACACCGGGGAGCTGTTTTTT. This encodes CASSFSSQNTGELFF.

The chain recombines TRBV15 with TRBJ2-3; D call uncertain. V was clipped by 5 bases and J by 3 bases, with 18 bases between them. The CDR3 length is 16 residues. Germline lookup yields CDR1 LNHNV and CDR2 YYDKDF (reference sequence). The CDR3 region is CATSPKRNGFTDTQYF. DNA of the CDR3: TGTGCCACCAGCCCCAAAAGAAACGGGTTTACAGATACGCAGTATTTT.